What follows are 21 T cell receptor beta chains derived from one specimen sequenced in a study of blood T cells in healthy people across ages (dated by TCRdb to about 2015). Library construction relied on 5' RACE. TCRdb names Illumina HiSeq 2500 as the instrument used. A second PCR of about 7 to 12 cycles was run with a J-beta primer mix and a sample-barcoded 5' primer. The public reads were reprocessed in TCRdb via fastp at Q25 and MiXCR, keeping in-frame beta chains. Every CDR3 protein is listed once, alongside the most common genes and DNA of its rows. The sample data list about 1 million distinct CDR3 sequences, and over 35% of these were observed just once. The biggest ten clones account for under 20% of the sample. Sequenced: blood. These receptors all come from a woman aged 55-69 years in good health.

This rearrangement joins TRBV20-1 to TRBJ2-5; unclear D gene. CDR3 length: 13 residues. The germline V gene encodes CDR1 DFQATT and CDR2 SNEGSKA (reference sequence). The V end was cut by 4 bases, the J end by 2 bases, with 11 bases between. CDR3 DNA sequence: TGCAGTGCTATAGTACAGAGACAAGAGACCCAGTACTTC. It specifies CSAIVQRQETQYF.

This clonotype was detected only a few times. The chain has TRBV14 and TRBJ2-3; TRBD2 matches 8 bases. J lost 4 bases, V lost 2 bases, and 5 bases had no gene match. This CDR3 is 15 amino acids long. Looked up from germline, CDR1 is SGHDN and CDR2 is FVKESK. This chain's CDR3 is CASSQLAGIADTQYF. Here the CDR3 DNA reads TGTGCCAGCAGCCAACTAGCGGGCATCGCAGATACGCAGTATTTT.

This rearrangement joins TRBV21-1 to TRBJ2-6; TRBD1 is taken as the D call from the table, unchecked against the DNA. TRBV21-1 is a documented pseudogene. There are 18 residues in the CDR3. DNA for the CDR3: TGTGCCAGCAGCAAAAAGAGACAGGCTTACTCTGGGGCCAACGTCCTGACTTTC. Translating gives CASSKKRQAYSGANVLTF.

This clonotype was seen a few times. This sequence joins TRBV14 and TRBJ2-4, with 10 nucleotides matching TRBD1. V was pared by 0 bases and J by 5 bases, with 4 bases of the junction left unmatched. Germline V gives CDR1 SGHDN, CDR2 FVKESK. The length of the CDR3 is 16 residues. This chain's CDR3 is CASSQDLGQGQNIQYF. As DNA, the CDR3 is TGTGCCAGCAGCCAAGATTTGGGACAGGGGCAAAACATTCAGTACTTC.

This rearrangement joins TRBV7-2 to TRBJ2-7; 11 bases line up with TRBD2. Germline V CDR1 and CDR2: SGHTA, FQGNSA. V trimming: 2 bases; J trimming: 4 bases; junction bases outside the gene matches: 1. The CDR3 runs to 14 residues. The CDR3 DNA is TGTGCCAGCAGCTTACCTAGCGGGAGGTACGAGCAGTACTTC. Translation gives CASSLPSGRYEQYF.

This clonotype appeared a few times. The chain recombines TRBV20-1 with TRBJ2-1; 8 positions match TRBD2. Germline V CDR1 and CDR2: DFQATT, SNEGSKA (reference sequence). The CDR3 contains 14 residues. After removal of 5 bases from V and 7 bases from J, the junction contained 10 bases not matched to a gene. In nucleotides, the CDR3 is TGCAGTGCTCCCAGCGGGATAGCGGGGAATGAGCAGTTCTTC. Translated: CSAPSGIAGNEQFF.

This clonotype turned up a few times. The chain couples TRBV4-2 to TRBJ2-5; D gene ambiguous. This CDR3 contains 18 residues. CDR1 and CDR2 from the germline V gene are LGHNA and YNFKEQ. Trimming took 1 base from V and 4 from J, leaving 22 bases between them. The CDR3 DNA follows: TGTGCCAGCAGCCAAGTATCAACGAGCGCCCAGGCTTCAGAGACCCAGTACTTC. Translated: CASSQVSTSAQASETQYF.

The chain recombines TRBV4-1 with TRBJ2-1, with D hard to call. Trimming shortened V by 0 bases and J by 0 bases, and 15 bases separated the two germline ends. The CDR3 contains 18 residues. The germline gives CDR1 MGHRA, CDR2 YSYEKL. The CDR3 region is CASSQEGYSSSSYNEQFF. CDR3 coding DNA: TGCGCCAGCAGCCAAGAAGGCTACTCGTCGAGCTCCTACAATGAGCAGTTCTTC.

The rearrangement uses TRBV15 and TRBJ2-5, with D hard to call. The CDR3 has 15 amino acids. Between the trimmed V and J ends, which lost 1 base and 5 bases, there was a span of 14 bases. From germline, CDR1 is LNHNV and CDR2 YYDKDF (reference sequence). The CDR3 here is CATSRGASGGETQYF. DNA of the CDR3: TGTGCCACCAGCAGAGGGGCATCCGGTGGGGAGACCCAGTACTTC.

V is TRBV9 and J is TRBJ2-7; 14 bases line up with TRBD2. The CDR3 has 18 amino acids. Unmatched junction bases numbered 15, after V lost 4 bases and J lost 6 bases. CDR1 is SGDLS and CDR2 is YYNGEE in the germline V gene. CDR3 sequence (DNA): TGTGCCAGCAGCACCGGGACTAGCGGGGGCCCGTACGGCGGCGAGCAGTACTTC. As protein: CASSTGTSGGPYGGEQYF.

This sequence joins TRBV7-8 and TRBJ2-6, with TRBD1 identical over 7 bases. The CDR3 spans 18 residues. V was pared by 2 bases and J by 1 base, with 8 bases of the junction left unmatched. Germline V CDR1 and CDR2: SGHVS, FQNEAQ. The CDR3 region is CASSLSYSGQSGANVLTF. CDR3 in DNA: TGTGCCAGCAGCTTATCGTATTCGGGACAGTCTGGGGCCAACGTCCTGACTTTC.

The J gene is TRBJ1-2, the V gene TRBV12-3 or TRBV12-4; a possible D gene is TRBD1 (6 bases). This CDR3 comprises 15 residues. Trimming cost V 6 bases and J 4 bases, with 18 bases left between them. CDR3: CASSSSGTNGYGYTF. For the CDR3, the DNA is TGTGCCAGCAGCTCCTCCGGGACAAATGGCTATGGCTACACCTTC.

The rearrangement links TRBV12-3 or TRBV12-4 to TRBJ1-4; no firm D call. The CDR3 totals 12 residues. V lost 5 bases to trimming and J lost 8 bases, with 9 bases between them. The DNA of the CDR3 is TGTGCCAGCAGTCCCCGGGAGGAAAAACTGTTTTTT. It translates to CASSPREEKLFF.

V gene TRBV12-3 or TRBV12-4 combines with J gene TRBJ2-5, with D unclear. The CDR3 spans 14 residues. V lost 7 bases, J lost 5 bases, and 17 bases lay in between. The CDR3 DNA sequence: TGTGCCAGCACCCCACAGAGTCCCGCGGAGACCCAGTACTTC. Residues: CASTPQSPAETQYF.

V usage is TRBV14 and J usage is TRBJ2-1; D gene ambiguous. This CDR3 comprises 16 residues. V was cut by 3 bases and J by 0 bases, with 12 bases left in between. CDR1 is SGHDN, CDR2 FVKESK, per germline. CDR3 in amino acids: CASSHPTTGSYNEQFF. CDR3 nucleotides: TGTGCCAGCAGCCACCCTACTACGGGCTCCTACAATGAGCAGTTCTTC.

This clonotype was detected only a few times. The chain joins TRBV7-9 to TRBJ1-2; no clear D. The CDR3 runs to 12 residues. The germline CDR1 and CDR2 sequences are SEHNR and FQNEAQ (reference sequence). Trimming cost V 2 bases and J 8 bases, with 9 bases left between them. The CDR3 protein is CASSLRTYGYTF. CDR3 nucleotides: TGTGCCAGCAGCTTACGAACGTACGGCTACACCTTC.

The V and J genes are TRBV7-9 and TRBJ2-7; 9 nucleotides line up with TRBD2. With the DNA end fitting TRBJ2-5 better, the J assignment may be wrong. CDR1 and CDR2 from the germline V gene are SEHNR and FQNEAQ (reference sequence). This CDR3 spans 14 amino acids. CDR3 loop: CASEVLAGSGTQYF. In nucleotides, the CDR3 is TGTGCCAGCGAAGTCCTAGCGGGGTCCGGGACCCAGTACTTC.

This clonotype was counted a single time. The chain has TRBV6-2 or TRBV6-3 and TRBJ1-5; perhaps TRBD1 as D (5 bases). The V end was cut by 6 bases, the J end by 9 bases, with 21 bases between. The CDR3 extends over 15 amino acids. Germline assignment: CDR1 MNHEY and CDR2 SVGEGT. The CDR3 sequence: CASRDSGVRGRPQHF. The CDR3 bases are TGTGCCAGCAGGGATAGTGGGGTGAGGGGTCGGCCCCAGCATTTT.

CDR3 DNA sequence: TGTGCCAGTGCCCCGGGAGGCTCGACGGGGGGCTACACCTTC. This encodes CASAPGGSTGGYTF. The chain employs TRBV6-1 and TRBJ1-2; D gene uncertain. The germline CDR1 and CDR2 sequences are MNHNS and SASEGT. V lost 9 bases, J lost 8 bases, and 22 bases lay in between. The CDR3 consists of 14 residues.

As regards this clonotype: One end of the junction varies from germline; a read error may be responsible. The chain couples TRBV12-3 or TRBV12-4 to TRBJ1-6; TRBD1 matches 7 bases. The CDR3 covers 15 residues. The CDR3, as DNA: TGTGCCAGCAGTACGCCACAGGGGTATACTTCACCCCTCCACTTT. This gives the protein CASSTPQGYTSPLHF.

The J gene is TRBJ2-7, the V gene TRBV25-1, with TRBD2 as a possible D gene (5 bases). The CDR3 is 13 amino acids. Trimming removed 8 bases at V and 2 bases at J, with 13 bases between. Per germline, CDR1 MGHDK and CDR2 SYGVNS. In DNA form, the CDR3 reads TGTGCCAGCTCTGGAGGAGCCGCCTACGAGCAGTACTTC. This encodes CASSGGAAYEQYF.